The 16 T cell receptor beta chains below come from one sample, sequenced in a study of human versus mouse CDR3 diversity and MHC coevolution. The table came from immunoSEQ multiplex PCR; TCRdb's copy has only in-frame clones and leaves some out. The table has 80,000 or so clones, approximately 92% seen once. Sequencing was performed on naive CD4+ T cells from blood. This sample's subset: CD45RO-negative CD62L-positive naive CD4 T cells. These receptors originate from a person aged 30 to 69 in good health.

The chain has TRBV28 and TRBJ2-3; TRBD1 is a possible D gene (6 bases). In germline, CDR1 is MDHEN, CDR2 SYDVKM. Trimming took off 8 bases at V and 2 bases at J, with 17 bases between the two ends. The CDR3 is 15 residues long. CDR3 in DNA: TGTGCCAGCTTCAGACAGGCCGCGTCCACAGATACGCAGTATTTT. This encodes CASFRQAASTDTQYF.

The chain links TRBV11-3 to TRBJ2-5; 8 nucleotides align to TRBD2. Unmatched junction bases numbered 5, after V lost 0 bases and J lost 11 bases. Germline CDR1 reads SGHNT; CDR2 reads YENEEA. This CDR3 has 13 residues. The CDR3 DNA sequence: TGTGCCAGCAGCTTAGATCCCGGGGGGGAGCAGTACTTC. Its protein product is CASSLDPGGEQYF.

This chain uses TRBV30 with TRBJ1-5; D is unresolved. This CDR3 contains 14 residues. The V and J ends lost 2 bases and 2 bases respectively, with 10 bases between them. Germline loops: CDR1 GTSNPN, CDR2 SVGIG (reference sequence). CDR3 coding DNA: TGTGCCTGGAGTCTTTTACCGGGCAATCAGCCCCAGCATTTT. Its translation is CAWSLLPGNQPQHF.

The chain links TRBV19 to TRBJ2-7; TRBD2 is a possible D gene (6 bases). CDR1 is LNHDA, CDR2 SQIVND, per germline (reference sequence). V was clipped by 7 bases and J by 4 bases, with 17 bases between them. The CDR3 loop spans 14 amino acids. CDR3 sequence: CASNPASALYEQYF. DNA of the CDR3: TGTGCCAGTAATCCGGCTAGCGCCCTTTACGAGCAGTACTTC.

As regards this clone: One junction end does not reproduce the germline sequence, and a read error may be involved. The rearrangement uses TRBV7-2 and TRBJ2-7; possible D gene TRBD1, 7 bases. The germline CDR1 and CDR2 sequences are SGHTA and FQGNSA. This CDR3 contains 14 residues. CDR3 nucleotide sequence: TGTGCCAGCAGCTCGCAGGGGGGATACTACGAGCAGTGCTTC. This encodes CASSSQGGYYEQCF.

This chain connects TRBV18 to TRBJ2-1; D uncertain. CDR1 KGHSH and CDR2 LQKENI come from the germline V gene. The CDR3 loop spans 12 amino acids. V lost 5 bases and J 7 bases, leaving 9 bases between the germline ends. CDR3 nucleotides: TGTGCCAGCTCAATCACGGGTAATGAGCAGTTCTTC. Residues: CASSITGNEQFF.

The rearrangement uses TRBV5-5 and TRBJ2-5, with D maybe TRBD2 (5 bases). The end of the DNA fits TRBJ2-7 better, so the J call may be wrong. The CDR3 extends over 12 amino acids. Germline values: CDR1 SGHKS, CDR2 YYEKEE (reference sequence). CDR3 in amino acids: CASSLIGNEQYF. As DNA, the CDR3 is TGTGCCAGCAGCTTGATCGGGAACGAGCAGTACTTC.

CDR3 in amino acids: CASSGLEAALAYEQYF. CDR3 bases: TGTGCCAGCAGTGGCCTTGAGGCAGCGCTTGCCTACGAGCAGTACTTC. The J gene is TRBJ2-7, the V gene TRBV2; D remains ambiguous. The CDR3 is 16 residues long. Per the germline V gene, CDR1 is SNHLY and CDR2 is FYNNEI. V was cut by 4 bases and J by 2 bases, with 18 bases left in between.

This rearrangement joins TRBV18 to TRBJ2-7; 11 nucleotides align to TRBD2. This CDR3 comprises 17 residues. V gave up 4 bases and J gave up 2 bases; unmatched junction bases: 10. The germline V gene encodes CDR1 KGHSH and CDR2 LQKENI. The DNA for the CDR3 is TGTGCCAGCTCACTTACCCTTAGCGGGAGGGTTCCCTACGAGCAGTACTTC. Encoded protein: CASSLTLSGRVPYEQYF.

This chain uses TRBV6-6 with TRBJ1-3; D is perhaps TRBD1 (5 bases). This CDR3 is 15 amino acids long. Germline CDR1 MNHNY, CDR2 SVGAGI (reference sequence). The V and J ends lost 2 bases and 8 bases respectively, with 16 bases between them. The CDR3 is CASSYIQGLSDTIYF. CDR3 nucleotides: TGTGCCAGCAGTTACATCCAGGGACTGTCGGACACCATATATTTT.

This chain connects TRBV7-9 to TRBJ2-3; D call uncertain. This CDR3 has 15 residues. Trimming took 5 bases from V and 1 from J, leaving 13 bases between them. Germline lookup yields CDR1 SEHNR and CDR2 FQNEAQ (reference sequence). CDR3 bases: TGTGCCAGCAGCAGTCTTCGACAACGCACAGATACGCAGTATTTT. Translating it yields CASSSLRQRTDTQYF. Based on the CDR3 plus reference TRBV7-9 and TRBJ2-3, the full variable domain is DTGVSQNPRHKITKRGQNVTFRCDPISEHNRLYWYRQTLGQGPEFLTYFQNEAQLEKSRLLSDRFSAERPKGSFSTLEIQRTEQGDSAMYLCASSSLRQRTDTQYFGPGTRLTVL.

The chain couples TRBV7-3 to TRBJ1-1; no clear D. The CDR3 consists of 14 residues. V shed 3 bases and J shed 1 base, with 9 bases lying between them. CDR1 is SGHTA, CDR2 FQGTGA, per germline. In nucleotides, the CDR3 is TGTGCCAGCAGCTTTTGGGAGGAGAACACTGAAGCTTTCTTT. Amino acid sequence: CASSFWEENTEAFF.

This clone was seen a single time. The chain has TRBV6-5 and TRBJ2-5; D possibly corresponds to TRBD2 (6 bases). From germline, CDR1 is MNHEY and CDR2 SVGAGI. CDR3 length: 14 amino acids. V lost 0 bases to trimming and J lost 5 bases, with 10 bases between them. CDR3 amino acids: CASSYSGTGETQYF. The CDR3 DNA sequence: TGTGCCAGCAGTTACTCGGGGACTGGGGAGACCCAGTACTTC.

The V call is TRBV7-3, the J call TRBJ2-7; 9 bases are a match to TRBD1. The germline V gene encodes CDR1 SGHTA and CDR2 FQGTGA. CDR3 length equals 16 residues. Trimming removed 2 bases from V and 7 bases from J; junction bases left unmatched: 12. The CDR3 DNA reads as TGTGCCAGCAGCTTAGGCTCTCTCGGACAGGGGAGGGAGCAGTACTTC. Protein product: CASSLGSLGQGREQYF.

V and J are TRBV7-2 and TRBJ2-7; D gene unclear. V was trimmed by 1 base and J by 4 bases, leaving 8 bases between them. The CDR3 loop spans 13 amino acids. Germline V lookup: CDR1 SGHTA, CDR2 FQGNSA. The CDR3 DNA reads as TGTGCCAGCAGCTTAGACGGTCTTTACGAGCAGTACTTC. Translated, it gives CASSLDGLYEQYF.

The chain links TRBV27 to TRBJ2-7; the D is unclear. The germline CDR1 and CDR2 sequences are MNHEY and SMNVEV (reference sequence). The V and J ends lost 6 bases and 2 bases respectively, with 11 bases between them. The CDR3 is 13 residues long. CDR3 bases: TGTGCCAGCAGCCCCCTGGGCGCCTACGAGCAGTACTTC. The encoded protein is CASSPLGAYEQYF.